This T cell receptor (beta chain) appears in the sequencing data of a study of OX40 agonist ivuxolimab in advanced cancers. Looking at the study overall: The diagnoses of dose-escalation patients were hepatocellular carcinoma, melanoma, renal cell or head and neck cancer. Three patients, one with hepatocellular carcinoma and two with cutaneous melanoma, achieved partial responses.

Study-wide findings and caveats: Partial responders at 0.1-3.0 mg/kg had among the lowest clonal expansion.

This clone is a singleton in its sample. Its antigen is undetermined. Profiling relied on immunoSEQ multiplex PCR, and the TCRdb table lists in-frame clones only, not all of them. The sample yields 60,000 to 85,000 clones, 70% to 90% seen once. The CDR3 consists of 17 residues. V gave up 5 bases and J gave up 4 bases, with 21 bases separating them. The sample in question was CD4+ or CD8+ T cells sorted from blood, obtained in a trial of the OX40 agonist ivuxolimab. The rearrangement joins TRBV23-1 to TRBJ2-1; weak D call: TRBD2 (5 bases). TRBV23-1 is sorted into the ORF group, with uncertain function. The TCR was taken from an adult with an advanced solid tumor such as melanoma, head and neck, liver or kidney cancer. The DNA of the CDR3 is TGCGCCAGCAGTGAAGGACTTGGCTCTCCCGCTTACAATGAGCAGTTCTTC. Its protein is CASSEGLGSPAYNEQFF.